This T cell receptor (beta chain) was captured in a study of blood T cell repertoires in COVID-19. Study details: The cDNA or gDNA used as material had been derived from T cells, B-cell-depleted T cells, or PBMCs.

Original processing notes: Using reference gene primer amplification, nucleated cell counts were estimated. Some clones are missing from TCRdb's copy, which holds only in-frame ones; the method was immunoSEQ multiplex PCR. V, J and clone size were drawn from that table, and D and trimming were deduced from the DNA. The table shows 250,000 to 300,000 clones, with around 84% occurring only once. Germline V lookup: CDR1 ENHRY, CDR2 SYGVKD. The CDR3 totals 18 residues. J gave up 5 bases and V 11 bases, and 23 bases lay outside the gene matches. Ages ranged from about 18 to 100 years, with residence in 20 to 30 US areas.

The sequenced sample consisted of PBMCs or T cells enriched from blood (not recorded which). This TCR was recovered from a man aged 25 to 45 with acute COVID-19. The rearrangement uses TRBV10-3 and TRBJ2-3; 9 positions match TRBD2. The CDR3 DNA follows: TGTGCCGCCGCGTCAGGCGGGAGGGCCGGGGCGCAACTAGATACGCAGTATTTT. This encodes CAAASGGRAGAQLDTQYF.